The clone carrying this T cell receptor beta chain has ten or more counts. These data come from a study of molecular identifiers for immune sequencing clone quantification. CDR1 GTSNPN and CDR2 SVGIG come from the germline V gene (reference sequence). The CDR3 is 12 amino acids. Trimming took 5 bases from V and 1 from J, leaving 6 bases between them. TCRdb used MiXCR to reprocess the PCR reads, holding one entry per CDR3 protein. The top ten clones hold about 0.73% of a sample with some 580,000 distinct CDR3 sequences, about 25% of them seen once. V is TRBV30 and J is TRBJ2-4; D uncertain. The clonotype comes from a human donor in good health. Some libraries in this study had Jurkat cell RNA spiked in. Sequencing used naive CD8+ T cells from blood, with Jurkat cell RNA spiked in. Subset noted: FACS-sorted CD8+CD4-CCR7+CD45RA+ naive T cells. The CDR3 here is CAWSGAKNIQYF. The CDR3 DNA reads TGTGCCTGGTCCGGGGCCAAAAACATTCAGTACTTC. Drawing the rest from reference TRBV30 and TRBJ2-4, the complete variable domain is SQTIHQWPATLVQPVGSPLSLECTVEGTSNPNLYWYRQAAGRGLQLLFYSVGIGQISSEVPQNLSASRPQDRQFILSSKKLLLSDSGFYLCAWSGAKNIQYFGAGTRLSVL.